A selection of T cell receptor beta chains follows, all from one sample in a study of T cell responses to AZD1222 COVID-19 vaccine. The repertoire was sequenced with immunoSEQ multiplex PCR; TCRdb's copy has only in-frame clones and lacks some. The table has more than 150,000 clones, approximately 94% seen once. The sequencing here drew on peripheral blood, taken 28 days after the second AZD1222 dose. The origin of the receptors is an adult who received the AZD1222 COVID-19 vaccine. Each CDR3 is given with its conserved first and last residue.

V gene: TRBV6-5
CDR3 length: 15
J gene: TRBJ1-6
CDR3 protein: CASRRIRVSNSPLHF

V gene: TRBV27
CDR3 length: 15
J gene: TRBJ2-2
CDR3 protein: CASSLWYREAGELFF

V gene: TRBV19
CDR3 length: 13
J gene: TRBJ1-1
CDR3 protein: CATLQGQNTEAFF

V gene: TRBV19
CDR3 length: 14
J gene: TRBJ1-6
CDR3 protein: CASSIGDTDSPLHF

V gene: TRBV3-1/TRBV3-2
CDR3 length: 15
J gene: TRBJ2-7
CDR3 protein: CASSQDFGPASEQYF

V gene: TRBV19
CDR3 length: 13
J gene: TRBJ1-2
CDR3 protein: CASSRMSNYGYTF

V gene: TRBV11-3
CDR3 length: 14
J gene: TRBJ2-7
CDR3 protein: CASKLLGGTYEQYF

V gene: TRBV11-3
CDR3 length: 12
J gene: TRBJ2-3
CDR3 protein: CASSFSWGTQYF

V gene: TRBV19
CDR3 length: 16
J gene: TRBJ1-4
CDR3 protein: CASRTGGRLTNEKLFF

V gene: TRBV12-5
CDR3 length: 14
J gene: TRBJ1-2
CDR3 protein: CASSSRTANYGYTF

V gene: TRBV30
CDR3 length: 16
J gene: TRBJ1-6
CDR3 protein: CAWSVKVGAGESPLHF

V gene: TRBV7-3
CDR3 length: 13
J gene: TRBJ2-3
CDR3 protein: CASSLTRGDAQYF

V gene: TRBV5-4
CDR3 length: 13
J gene: TRBJ1-1
CDR3 protein: CASSRDPLYEAFF

V gene: TRBV2
CDR3 length: 14
J gene: TRBJ1-2
CDR3 protein: CASSYRDSTDGYTF

V gene: TRBV2
CDR3 length: 16
J gene: TRBJ1-1
CDR3 protein: CASSGPGGVPNTEAFF

V gene: TRBV5-6
CDR3 length: 13
J gene: TRBJ1-2
CDR3 protein: CASSPGRLRGYTF

V gene: TRBV5-4
CDR3 length: 14
J gene: TRBJ1-1
CDR3 protein: CASSLLREVTEAFF

V gene: TRBV24-1
CDR3 length: 16
J gene: TRBJ2-1
CDR3 protein: CATSDRGQGPYNEQFF

V gene: TRBV7-2
CDR3 length: 14
J gene: TRBJ2-7
CDR3 protein: CASSLGRSGYEQYF

V gene: TRBV4-1
CDR3 length: 15
J gene: TRBJ1-2
CDR3 protein: CASRPMGQKKDGYTF

V gene: TRBV30
CDR3 length: 13
J gene: TRBJ2-3
CDR3 protein: CAWTRGEADTQYF

V gene: TRBV2
CDR3 length: 13
J gene: TRBJ1-2
CDR3 protein: CASSNSPNYGYTF

V gene: TRBV5-1
CDR3 length: 13
J gene: TRBJ1-2
CDR3 protein: CASSPGGDYGYTF

V gene: TRBV11-3
CDR3 length: 14
J gene: TRBJ1-1
CDR3 protein: CASSSGGPVAEAFF

V gene: TRBV18
CDR3 length: 15
J gene: TRBJ1-6
CDR3 protein: CASSGQGRNNSPLHF

V gene: TRBV24-1
CDR3 length: 13
J gene: TRBJ2-7
CDR3 protein: CATSEGTGHEQYF

V gene: TRBV7-2
CDR3 length: 15
J gene: TRBJ2-7
CDR3 protein: CASSRSGTGDYEQYF

V gene: TRBV6-1
CDR3 length: 16
J gene: TRBJ1-5
CDR3 protein: CASSGDSDSPNQPQHF

V gene: TRBV28
CDR3 length: 14
J gene: TRBJ1-2
CDR3 protein: CASRPNRGQGGYTF

V gene: TRBV24-1
CDR3 length: 12
J gene: TRBJ1-2
CDR3 protein: CATPCIEDGYTF

V gene: TRBV3-1/TRBV3-2
CDR3 length: 13
J gene: TRBJ1-2
CDR3 protein: CASSQQGVYGYTF

V gene: TRBV24-1
CDR3 length: 16
J gene: TRBJ2-5
CDR3 protein: CATSDSDRGSWKTQYF

V gene: TRBV7-9
CDR3 length: 15
J gene: TRBJ2-1
CDR3 protein: CAFEDPRVEYNEQFF

V gene: TRBV27
CDR3 length: 14
J gene: TRBJ1-2
CDR3 protein: CASLGGAEFYGYTF

V gene: TRBV3-1/TRBV3-2
CDR3 length: 15
J gene: TRBJ2-5
CDR3 protein: CASSQFASEEETQYF

V gene: TRBV7-2
CDR3 length: 15
J gene: TRBJ1-2
CDR3 protein: CASSLEGQGLYGYTF

V gene: TRBV29-1
CDR3 length: 17
J gene: TRBJ2-7
CDR3 protein: CSVDSGQGRWDSYEQYF

V gene: TRBV6-5
CDR3 length: 14
J gene: TRBJ1-6
CDR3 protein: CASSLGGGNSPLHF

V gene: TRBV29-1
CDR3 length: 13
J gene: TRBJ2-7
CDR3 protein: CSVEASGSYEQYF

V gene: TRBV30
CDR3 length: 19
J gene: TRBJ2-4
CDR3 protein: CAWSVSGWLAGKGKNIQYF

V gene: TRBV5-6
CDR3 length: 15
J gene: TRBJ2-1
CDR3 protein: CASSLAGEEYNEQFF

V gene: TRBV19
CDR3 length: 15
J gene: TRBJ2-3
CDR3 protein: CASRSSGTGRDTQYF

V gene: TRBV9
CDR3 length: 14
J gene: TRBJ2-2
CDR3 protein: CASSVSGDTGELFF

V gene: TRBV9
CDR3 length: 13
J gene: TRBJ2-1
CDR3 protein: CASSVDWTSEQFF

V gene: TRBV14
CDR3 length: 11
J gene: TRBJ2-5
CDR3 protein: CASSQSWTQYF

V gene: TRBV9
CDR3 length: 18
J gene: TRBJ2-2
CDR3 protein: CASSAFGAGESNTGELFF

V gene: TRBV5-1
CDR3 length: 13
J gene: TRBJ1-4
CDR3 protein: CASSRDVGEKLFF

V gene: TRBV10-3
CDR3 length: 11
J gene: TRBJ1-2
CDR3 protein: CAITEGYGYTF

V gene: TRBV7-2
CDR3 length: 14
J gene: TRBJ1-2
CDR3 protein: CASSNLGTVSGYTF

V gene: TRBV7-2
CDR3 length: 13
J gene: TRBJ2-3
CDR3 protein: CASRGTTTDTQYF

V gene: TRBV30
CDR3 length: 15
J gene: TRBJ1-4
CDR3 protein: CAWTPGGPPNEKLFF

V gene: TRBV19
CDR3 length: 15
J gene: TRBJ2-3
CDR3 protein: CASRTSRGGTDTQYF

V gene: TRBV6-5
CDR3 length: 14
J gene: TRBJ1-3
CDR3 protein: CASSFGNSGNTIYF

V gene: TRBV11-3
CDR3 length: 15
J gene: TRBJ2-7
CDR3 protein: CASSLSPTRVYEQYF